One sample yielded the 12 T cell receptor beta chains listed below, sequenced in a study of T cells in localized non-small cell lung cancer (dated by TCRdb to the early 2020s). Library method: the immunoSEQ multiplex PCR assay. TCRdb limited this immuneACCESS table to in-frame rearrangements with V and J called. A share of clones is missing; checked studies link under half to unresolved V genes, and the rest is unexplained. Recorded for this sample are a few thousand clones; about 30% of them occurred a single time. About 9.3% of the sample lies in the top ten. This specimen consisted of lung tumor tissue, obtained before any cancer treatment. The source of these receptors is a male donor at least 60 years old with stage I lung adenocarcinoma.

The sample holds a few counts of this clone. The V call is TRBV6-8, the J call TRBJ2-4; 16 nucleotides agree with TRBD2. The CDR3 has 20 residues. The germline CDR1 and CDR2 sequences are MNHGY and SAAAGT. V was pared by 6 bases and J by 6 bases, with 17 bases of the junction left unmatched. The CDR3 DNA is TGTGCCAGCAGCTTCCTACCCTCCGGGACTAGCGGGAGGGCCGTAAACATTCAGTACTTC. It encodes CASSFLPSGTSGRAVNIQYF.

The chain couples TRBV18 to TRBJ2-1; 9 bases match TRBD2. Per the germline V gene, CDR1 is KGHSH and CDR2 is LQKENI. Trimming removed 0 bases from V and 7 bases from J; junction bases left unmatched: 10. The CDR3 covers 17 residues. Written as DNA, the CDR3 is TGTGCCAGCTCACCACCTTTAGCGGCTAGCGGGGCTAATGAGCAGTTCTTC. Amino acids: CASSPPLAASGANEQFF.

A few counts support this clone. The CDR3 bases are TGTGCCTCTGGGGCAGGACCGAACACCGGGGAGCTGTTTTTT. It is translated as CASGAGPNTGELFF. The rearrangement uses TRBV28 and TRBJ2-2, with D perhaps matching TRBD1 (5 bases). CDR3 length equals 14 residues. Trimming took off 11 bases at V and 0 bases at J, with 13 bases between the two ends. Germline CDR1 and CDR2: MDHEN and SYDVKM.

This chain uses TRBV1 with TRBJ2-5; no check of the table's D call, TRBD2, against the DNA was made. TRBV1 is assigned pseudogene status. This CDR3 has 16 amino acids. The CDR3 spells CASSLQRGVPGETQYF. CDR3 nucleotides: TGCGCCAGCAGCCTTCAGCGGGGGGTGCCGGGAGAGACCCAGTACTTC.

The V call is TRBV9, the J call TRBJ1-2; D gene ambiguous. The CDR3 runs 12 residues. The germline gives CDR1 SGDLS, CDR2 YYNGEE. Deletions cut 10 bases from V and 2 bases from J, with 12 bases between. The CDR3 sequence is CARTLGNYGYTF. CDR3 DNA sequence: TGTGCCCGTACCCTAGGGAACTATGGCTACACCTTC.

A few counts support this clone. The chain recombines TRBV9 with TRBJ1-2; unclear D gene. V lost 0 bases, J lost 4 bases, and 13 bases lay in between. There are 15 residues in the CDR3. CDR1 is SGDLS, CDR2 YYNGEE, per germline. CDR3 loop: CASSVDWAGLYGYTF. DNA of the CDR3: TGTGCCAGCAGCGTAGATTGGGCAGGTCTCTATGGCTACACCTTC.

J is TRBJ1-1 and V is TRBV9; maybe TRBD1 (5 bases). The CDR3 is 14 amino acids. Germline CDR1 and CDR2: SGDLS and YYNGEE. Trimming pared 5 bases from V and 5 bases from J, leaving 16 bases between. CDR3 bases: TGTGCCAGCAGTGAGGGTCAGGGAGAAACTGAAGCTTTCTTT. Protein product: CASSEGQGETEAFF.

This clone was picked up a small number of times. Sequence at one end of the junction differs from germline and may be a read error. The rearrangement joins TRBV11-3 to TRBJ2-1; a possible D gene is TRBD1 (7 bases). The length of the CDR3 is 15 residues. CDR1 is SGHNT, CDR2 YENEEA, per germline. The CDR3 DNA sequence: TGTGCTAGCAGCCCCGACAGGGCGGGGTATAATGAGCAGTTCTTC. Translating gives CASSPDRAGYNEQFF.

This clone has only a few counts. CDR3 residues: CASSDSLGGSGSTDTQYF. The CDR3 bases are TGTGCCAGCAGTGATTCTCTTGGAGGTAGCGGCTCCACAGATACGCAGTATTTT. J is TRBJ2-3 and V is TRBV6-8; weak D call: TRBD2 (6 bases). The CDR3 spans 18 residues. Germline V lookup: CDR1 MNHGY, CDR2 SAAAGT. Trimming stripped 5 bases from V and 2 bases from J, with 23 bases between.

This clone turned up a few times. The rearrangement uses TRBV9 and TRBJ1-4, with 7 bases that match TRBD1. Germline-derived CDR1 and CDR2 are SGDLS and YYNGEE. This CDR3 comprises 15 residues. The junction had 10 bases not matched to a gene; V was cut back by 3 bases and J by 8 bases. This CDR3 reads CASSARTGSGEKLFF. DNA for the CDR3: TGTGCCAGCAGCGCCCGGACAGGCAGCGGCGAAAAACTGTTTTTT.

This clone is labeled medium-sized. CDR3 loop: CASSLSEVTEAFF. The CDR3 nucleotides read TGTGCCAGCAGCTTAAGCGAGGTCACTGAAGCTTTCTTT. V and J are TRBV7-2 and TRBJ1-1, with no clear D. The CDR3 consists of 13 residues. V was clipped by 2 bases and J by 4 bases, with 8 bases between them. Germline CDR1 reads SGHTA; CDR2 reads FQGNSA.

The J gene is TRBJ2-5, the V gene TRBV14; TRBD2 is a possible D gene (5 bases). Germline V CDR1 and CDR2: SGHDN, FVKESK. V lost 1 base, J lost 10 bases, and 13 bases lay in between. The CDR3 length is 13 residues. The CDR3 sequence is CASSQASTRDQYF. CDR3 DNA: TGTGCCAGCAGCCAAGCAAGTACTAGGGACCAGTACTTC.